Each of the 18 T cell receptor beta chains below was sequenced from the same sample in a study of blood T cell repertoires in COVID-19 (TCRdb year 2020). Library generation was performed with the immunoSEQ multiplex PCR assay. The clones in this table, taken by TCRdb from immuneACCESS, are in-frame only. Not every clone is retained; where verified, under half of the shortfall comes from an unresolved V gene, and the cause of the rest is unknown. In this sample the table shows approximately 110,000 clones, 90% of which occur a single time. The ten biggest clones cover approximately 4.4% of the sample. The sample was peripheral blood. These receptors came from a woman between 45 and 60 years old with acute or convalescent COVID-19.

This chain uses TRBV11-2 with TRBJ2-5, with D maybe TRBD1 (5 bases). V gave up 1 base and J gave up 3 bases, with 6 bases separating them. From germline, CDR1 is SGHAT and CDR2 FQNNGV. The CDR3 consists of 13 residues. CDR3 region: CASSLGREETQYF. Here the CDR3 DNA reads TGTGCCAGCAGCTTAGGCAGGGAAGAGACCCAGTACTTC.

The rearrangement joins TRBV19 to TRBJ1-2, with TRBD1 as a possible D gene (6 bases). This CDR3 spans 13 amino acids. In germline, CDR1 is LNHDA, CDR2 SQIVND (reference sequence). Trimming took 8 bases from V and 0 from J, leaving 10 bases between them. The CDR3 DNA reads TGTGCCAGTCAGGGGATTCCTAACTATGGCTACACCTTC. Protein sequence: CASQGIPNYGYTF.

This clone turned up a few times. V is TRBV19 and J is TRBJ2-5; TRBD2 aligns across 12 bases. The length of the CDR3 is 16 residues. CDR1 and CDR2 (germline): LNHDA, SQIVND (reference sequence). The V and J ends lost 3 bases and 5 bases, in that order; junction bases with no gene match: 7. The CDR3 protein is CASSMLTSGSGETQYF. In DNA form, the CDR3 reads TGTGCCAGTAGTATGTTGACTAGCGGGAGTGGTGAGACCCAGTACTTC.

The CDR3 reads CASSDGQGYGYTF. CDR3 bases: TGCGCCAGCAGCGACGGACAGGGTTATGGCTACACCTTC. The chain recombines TRBV5-1 with TRBJ1-2; 8 bases match TRBD1. CDR1 is SGHRS and CDR2 is YFSETQ in the germline V gene. The CDR3 consists of 13 residues. V was clipped by 4 bases and J by 5 bases; unmatched bases: 4. The full variable domain, with the rest looked up from reference TRBV5-1 and TRBJ1-2, is KAGVTQTPRYLIKTRGQQVTLSCSPISGHRSVSWYQQTPGQGLQFLFEYFSETQRNKGNFPGRFSGRQFSNSRSEMNVSTLELGDSALYLCASSDGQGYGYTFGSGTRLTVV.

The DNA for the CDR3 is TGTGCCAGCAGCGAGGGGGCAGGAAAGGAAAAACTGTTTTTT. Encoded protein: CASSEGAGKEKLFF. The rearrangement links TRBV9 to TRBJ1-4, with 7 bases fitting TRBD1. V shed 3 bases and J 8 bases; nucleotides not matched to a gene: 7. Germline values: CDR1 SGDLS, CDR2 YYNGEE. CDR3 size: 14 residues.

The gene calls are TRBV6-1 and TRBJ1-5; D perhaps matches TRBD1 (6 bases). V was clipped by 2 bases and J by 15 bases, with 14 bases between them. The CDR3 totals 12 residues. From germline, CDR1 is MNHNS and CDR2 SASEGT. CDR3 sequence (DNA): TGTGCCAGCAGTGAACTGAGGGGGATGAGGCATTTT. It yields the protein CASSELRGMRHF.

The chain combines TRBV7-2 with TRBJ1-5; the D is unclear. The germline V gene has CDR1 SGHTA and CDR2 FQGNSA. The V end was cut by 5 bases, the J end by 2 bases, with 10 bases between. The CDR3 is 14 amino acids. In DNA, the CDR3 is TGTGCCAGCAGCCAGAACCTGGGCAATCAGCCCCAGCATTTT. It yields the protein CASSQNLGNQPQHF.

This clone came up once. The gene calls are TRBV6-2 or TRBV6-3 and TRBJ2-7, with D possibly TRBD2 on 6 matching bases. Germline V gene data show CDR1 as MNHEY and CDR2 as SVGEGT. V gave up 1 base and J gave up 9 bases, with 19 bases separating them. The CDR3 covers 15 residues. Here the CDR3 reads CASSYFRDSPTGQYF. The CDR3 region has the DNA TGTGCCAGCAGTTACTTCCGGGACTCTCCTACGGGGCAGTACTTC.

This clone was detected once. As DNA, the CDR3 is TGTGCCACCCTTAAAGTGGGGGCGAAGTACAATGAGCAGTTCTTC. Its protein product is CATLKVGAKYNEQFF. This chain uses TRBV27 with TRBJ2-1, with D maybe TRBD1 (6 bases). This CDR3 is 15 amino acids long. The V gene's germline CDR1 is MNHEY and CDR2 SMNVEV (reference sequence). With 10 bases removed from V and 4 bases from J, the gap between germline ends came to 20 bases.

The chain links TRBV7-9 to TRBJ1-2; 9 bases agree with TRBD1. The CDR3 sequence is 15 residues long. J lost 1 base, V lost 5 bases, and 5 bases had no gene match. Germline V gene sequence: CDR1 SEHNR, CDR2 FQNEAQ (reference sequence). This CDR3 is CASSHWDRDNYGYTF. As DNA, the CDR3 is TGTGCCAGCAGCCACTGGGACAGGGATAACTATGGCTACACCTTC.

This clone occurred a few times. The chain recombines TRBV30 with TRBJ1-1; the match to TRBD1 covers 7 bases. This CDR3 is built from 14 residues. Germline loops: CDR1 GTSNPN, CDR2 SVGIG (reference sequence). Trimming at V came to 3 bases and at J to 0 bases, leaving 4 bases not matched to a gene. This CDR3 reads CAWSRDRMNTEAFF. CDR3 sequence (DNA): TGTGCCTGGAGCCGGGACAGAATGAACACTGAAGCTTTCTTT. Full variable domain (outside the CDR3, taken from reference TRBV30 and TRBJ1-1): SQTIHQWPATLVQPVGSPLSLECTVEGTSNPNLYWYRQAAGRGLQLLFYSVGIGQISSEVPQNLSASRPQDRQFILSSKKLLLSDSGFYLCAWSRDRMNTEAFFGQGTRLTVV.

This clone has only one observation. The chain is built from TRBV20-1 and TRBJ1-4, with TRBD1 as a possible D gene (6 bases). Germline V lookup: CDR1 DFQATT, CDR2 SNEGSKA (reference sequence). Trimming took off 3 bases at V and 5 bases at J, with 16 bases between the two ends. The CDR3 spans 15 residues. CDR3 protein: CSASRGGQPNEKLFF. CDR3 DNA sequence: TGCAGTGCTAGTAGAGGAGGACAGCCGAATGAAAAACTGTTTTTT.

The V call is TRBV11-2, the J call TRBJ2-3, with D possibly matching TRBD1 (5 bases). This CDR3 comprises 14 residues. From germline, CDR1 is SGHAT and CDR2 FQNNGV. V was pared by 6 bases and J by 2 bases, with 12 bases between. The CDR3 region has the DNA TGTGCCAGCAGAAGGGGCGGCTACACAGATACGCAGTATTTT. The encoded protein is CASRRGGYTDTQYF.

The V gene is TRBV13, the J gene TRBJ2-2; TRBD1 matches 9 bases. The CDR3 has 16 residues. Germline CDR1 is PRHDT and CDR2 is FYEKMQ (reference sequence). V gave up 5 bases and J gave up 4 bases; unmatched junction bases: 8. Written as DNA, the CDR3 is TGTGCCAGCAGCCCACTAGGACAGGGGACCACCGGGGAGCTGTTTTTT. This encodes CASSPLGQGTTGELFF.

The chain links TRBV27 to TRBJ2-2; D unclear. The CDR3 runs to 12 residues. V lost 5 bases, J lost 1 base, and 2 bases lay in between. Looked up from germline, CDR1 is MNHEY and CDR2 is SMNVEV (reference sequence). DNA of the CDR3: TGTGCCAGCAGTCGGAACACCGGGGAGCTGTTTTTT. Translation gives CASSRNTGELFF.

The rearrangement joins TRBV2 to TRBJ2-7; D may be TRBD1 (5 bases). The CDR3 loop spans 12 amino acids. V dropped 6 bases and J dropped 6 bases, with 12 bases sitting between them. Germline V gene sequence: CDR1 SNHLY, CDR2 FYNNEI. In nucleotides, the CDR3 is TGTGCCAGCAGCTATCAGGGTGCCGAGCAGTACTTC. This translates into CASSYQGAEQYF.

The V and J genes are TRBV6-6 and TRBJ2-1; 12 nucleotides line up with TRBD2. The junction had 10 bases not matched to a gene; V was cut back by 5 bases and J by 8 bases. CDR1 MNHNY and CDR2 SVGAGI come from the germline V gene (reference sequence). CDR3 size: 16 residues. In DNA form, the CDR3 reads TGTGCCAGCAGTCGATCGACTAGCGGGAGTTGGGATGAGCAGTTCTTC. Amino acid sequence: CASSRSTSGSWDEQFF.

The rearrangement links TRBV19 to TRBJ1-2, with TRBD1 as a possible D gene (6 bases). Trimming cost V 5 bases and J 4 bases, with 14 bases left between them. There are 14 residues in the CDR3. CDR1 and CDR2 (germline): LNHDA, SQIVND (reference sequence). The CDR3 nucleotides are TGTGCCAGTAGTGTAAAGACAGGCCCCTATGGCTACACCTTC. Translating gives CASSVKTGPYGYTF.